This is a list of T cell receptor beta chains from one sample in a study of blood T cell repertoires in COVID-19. The repertoire was sequenced with immunoSEQ multiplex PCR; TCRdb's copy has only in-frame clones and lacks some. The sample includes about 360,000 clones, approximately 86% seen only once; the top ten take just over 7%. The sample consisted of peripheral blood. The receptors were gathered from a woman aged 60-70 years with COVID-19, enrolled during active disease. The CDR3 runs from the conserved cysteine through the conserved F or W. Fields, in order: V gene, J gene, clone size, D gene, CDR3 protein, CDR3 DNA. The D gene is left open where the match is weak. Clone size is shown for a subset of rows, as once, few, many or a class of expanded clone.

V: TRBV18; J: TRBJ1-6; size: .; D: TRBD1; CDR3: CASSRTGIYNSPLHF; DNA: TGTGCCAGCTCGCGGACAGGGATTTATAATTCACCCCTCCACTTT
V: TRBV30; J: TRBJ1-1; size: .; D: .; CDR3: CATHRQFPYEAFF; DNA: TGTGCCACCCATCGACAGTTTCCTTATGAAGCTTTCTTT
V: TRBV6-5; J: TRBJ1-6; size: few; D: TRBD1; CDR3: CASTLQGVNSPLHF; DNA: TGTGCCAGCACCCTACAGGGGGTAAATTCACCCCTCCACTTT
V: TRBV29-1; J: TRBJ1-1; size: .; D: .; CDR3: CSVGGGPNTEAFF; DNA: TGCAGCGTTGGTGGAGGGCCGAACACTGAAGCTTTCTTT
V: TRBV6-2/TRBV6-3; J: TRBJ2-3; size: .; D: TRBD2; CDR3: CASSFRGGALDTQYF; DNA: TGTGCCAGCAGTTTCCGCGGGGGGGCACTAGATACGCAGTATTTT
V: TRBV10-3; J: TRBJ1-2; size: .; D: .; CDR3: CAINSDSYGYTF; DNA: TGTGCCATCAATAGTGACTCATATGGCTACACCTTC
V: TRBV20-1; J: TRBJ2-7; size: few; D: .; CDR3: CSASSGNTYEQYF; DNA: TGCAGTGCTAGTTCGGGGAATACCTACGAGCAGTACTTC
V: TRBV19; J: TRBJ1-1; size: once; D: .; CDR3: CASSILGDTEAFF; DNA: TGTGCCAGTAGTATTTTAGGGGACACTGAAGCTTTCTTT
V: TRBV5-4; J: TRBJ2-1; size: .; D: .; CDR3: CASSKAYQEYNEQFF; DNA: TGTGCCAGCAGCAAAGCTTACCAAGAGTACAATGAGCAGTTCTTC
V: TRBV6-2/TRBV6-3; J: TRBJ1-2; size: .; D: .; CDR3: CASSLPDSYGYTF; DNA: TGTGCCAGCAGTCTCCCGGACAGCTATGGCTACACCTTC
V: TRBV6-6; J: TRBJ1-2; size: .; D: .; CDR3: CASSHKDTANYGYTF; DNA: TGTGCCAGCAGCCACAAGGACACAGCTAACTATGGCTACACCTTC
V: TRBV5-5; J: TRBJ1-2; size: .; D: TRBD1; CDR3: CASSNTGDNGYTF; DNA: TGTGCCAGCAGCAATACAGGGGATAATGGCTACACCTTC
V: TRBV18; J: TRBJ2-7; size: .; D: .; CDR3: CASSPGQAGGSYEQYF; DNA: TGTGCCAGCTCACCAGGCCAAGCTGGAGGCTCCTACGAGCAGTACTTC
V: TRBV5-6; J: TRBJ2-1; size: once; D: .; CDR3: CASSLQLNEQFF; DNA: TGTGCCAGCAGCCTACAGCTTAATGAGCAGTTCTTC
V: TRBV7-9; J: TRBJ2-4; size: .; D: .; CDR3: CASSAGTPGSDIQYF; DNA: TGTGCCAGCAGCGCAGGGACTCCCGGCTCTGACATTCAGTACTTC
V: TRBV5-1; J: TRBJ2-7; size: .; D: .; CDR3: CASSPEGPSYEQYF; DNA: TGCGCCAGCAGCCCGGAGGGACCTTCCTACGAGCAGTACTTC
V: TRBV2; J: TRBJ2-7; size: few; D: TRBD1; CDR3: CASRGDRPLYEQYF; DNA: TGTGCCAGCAGGGGGGACAGGCCTCTTTACGAGCAGTACTTC
V: TRBV2; J: TRBJ1-1; size: .; D: .; CDR3: CASSWSQMNTEAFF; DNA: TGTGCCAGCAGCTGGAGCCAGATGAACACTGAAGCTTTCTTT